This section outlines one T cell receptor (beta chain) sequence together with its context. What it binds is unknown. This record comes from a study of CD8 T cells in acute hepatitis C reinfection. Study-level results: A V04-02/J02-02 clonotype was among over 10 public ones, independent of outcome.

This CDR3 spans 16 amino acids. Trimming removed 4 bases from V and 0 bases from J; junction bases left unmatched: 4. Germline V gene data show CDR1 as SGHRS and CDR2 as YFSETQ. The time point is: naive CD8 control sorted from an acute-time-point sample. Profiling relied on immunoSEQ multiplex PCR, and the TCRdb table lists in-frame clones only, not all of them. The sample carries 30,000 to 45,000 clones, approximately 85% recorded once. The genes are TRBV5-1 and TRBJ2-3; 11 nucleotides line up with TRBD2. The receptor's source is a woman aged 18-29 years who spontaneously cleared hepatitis C infection. Source material: naive CD8+ T cells from PBMCs. This CDR3 is CASSTGTSGSTDTQYF. In nucleotides, the CDR3 is TGCGCCAGCAGCACGGGGACTAGCGGAAGCACAGATACGCAGTATTTT.